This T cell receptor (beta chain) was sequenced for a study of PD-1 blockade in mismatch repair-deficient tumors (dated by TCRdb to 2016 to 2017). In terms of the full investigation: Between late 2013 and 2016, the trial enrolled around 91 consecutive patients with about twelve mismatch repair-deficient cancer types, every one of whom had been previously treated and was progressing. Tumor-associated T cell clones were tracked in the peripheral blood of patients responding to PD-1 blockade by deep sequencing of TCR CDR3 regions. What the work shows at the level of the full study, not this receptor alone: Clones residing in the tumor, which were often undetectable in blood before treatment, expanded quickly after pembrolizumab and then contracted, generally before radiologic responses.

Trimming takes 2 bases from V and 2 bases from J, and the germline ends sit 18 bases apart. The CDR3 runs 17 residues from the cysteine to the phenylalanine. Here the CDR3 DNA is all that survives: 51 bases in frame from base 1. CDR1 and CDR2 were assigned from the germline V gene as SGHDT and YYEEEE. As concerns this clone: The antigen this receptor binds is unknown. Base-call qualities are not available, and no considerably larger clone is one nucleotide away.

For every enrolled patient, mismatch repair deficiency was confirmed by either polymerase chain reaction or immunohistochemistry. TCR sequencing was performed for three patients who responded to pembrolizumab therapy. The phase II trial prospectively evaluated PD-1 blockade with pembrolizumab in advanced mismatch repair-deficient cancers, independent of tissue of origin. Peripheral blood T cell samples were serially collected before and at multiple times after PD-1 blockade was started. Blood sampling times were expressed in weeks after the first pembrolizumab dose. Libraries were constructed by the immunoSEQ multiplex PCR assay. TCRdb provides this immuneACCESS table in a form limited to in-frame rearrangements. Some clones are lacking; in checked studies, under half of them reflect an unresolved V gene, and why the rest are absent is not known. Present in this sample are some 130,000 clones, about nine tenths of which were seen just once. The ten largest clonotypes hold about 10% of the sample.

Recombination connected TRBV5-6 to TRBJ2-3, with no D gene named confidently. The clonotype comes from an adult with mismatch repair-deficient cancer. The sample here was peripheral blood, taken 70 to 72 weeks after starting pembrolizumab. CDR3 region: CASSFTLGSPTTDTQYF. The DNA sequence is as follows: TGTGCCAGCAGCTTCACATTAGGGTCTCCCACCACAGATACGCAGTATTTT.